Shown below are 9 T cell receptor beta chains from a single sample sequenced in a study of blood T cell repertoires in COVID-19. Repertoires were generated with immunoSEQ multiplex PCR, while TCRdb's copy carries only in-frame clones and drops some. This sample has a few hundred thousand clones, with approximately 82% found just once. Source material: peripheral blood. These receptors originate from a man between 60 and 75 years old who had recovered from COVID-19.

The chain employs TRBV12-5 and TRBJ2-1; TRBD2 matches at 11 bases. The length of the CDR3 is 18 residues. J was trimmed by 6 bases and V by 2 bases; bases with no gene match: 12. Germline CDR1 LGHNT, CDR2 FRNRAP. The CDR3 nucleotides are TGTGCTAGTGGTTTGATCCCTTTAGCGGGAGGGCCGGTCAATGAGCAGTTCTTC. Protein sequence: CASGLIPLAGGPVNEQFF.

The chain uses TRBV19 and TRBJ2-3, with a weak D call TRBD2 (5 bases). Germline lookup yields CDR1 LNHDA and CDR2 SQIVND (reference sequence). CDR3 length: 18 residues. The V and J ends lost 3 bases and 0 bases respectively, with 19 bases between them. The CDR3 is CASSISRAAAFSTDTQYF. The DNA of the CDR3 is TGTGCCAGTAGTATCAGTCGGGCAGCGGCGTTTAGCACAGATACGCAGTATTTT.

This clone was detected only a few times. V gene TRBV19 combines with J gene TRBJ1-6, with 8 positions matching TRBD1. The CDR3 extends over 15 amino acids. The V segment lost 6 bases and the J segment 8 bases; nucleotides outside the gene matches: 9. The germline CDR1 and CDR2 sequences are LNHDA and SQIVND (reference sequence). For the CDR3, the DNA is TGTGCCAGTAGCGGACAGGGTGGGTTTGATTCACCCCTCCACTTT. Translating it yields CASSGQGGFDSPLHF.

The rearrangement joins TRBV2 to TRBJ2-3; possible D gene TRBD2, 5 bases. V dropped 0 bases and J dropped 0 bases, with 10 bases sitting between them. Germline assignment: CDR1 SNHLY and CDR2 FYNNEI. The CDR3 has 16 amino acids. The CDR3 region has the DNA TGTGCCAGCAGTGAAGCGGGCGGGTTCAGCACAGATACGCAGTATTTT. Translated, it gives CASSEAGGFSTDTQYF.

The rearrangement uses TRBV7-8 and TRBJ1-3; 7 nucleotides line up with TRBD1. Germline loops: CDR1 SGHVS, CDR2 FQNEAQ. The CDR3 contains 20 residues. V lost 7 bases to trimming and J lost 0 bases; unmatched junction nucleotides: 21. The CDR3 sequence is CASTLAGQSFLRSSGNTIYF. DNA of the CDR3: TGTGCCAGCACTCTGGCGGGACAGTCGTTCTTAAGGAGCTCTGGAAACACCATATATTTT.

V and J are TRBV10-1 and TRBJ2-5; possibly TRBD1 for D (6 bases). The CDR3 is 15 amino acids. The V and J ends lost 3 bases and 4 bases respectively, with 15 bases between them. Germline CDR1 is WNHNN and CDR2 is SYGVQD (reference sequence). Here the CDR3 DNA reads TGCGCCAGCAGTGATCAGGTACAGGGCGGAGAGACCCAGTACTTC. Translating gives CASSDQVQGGETQYF.

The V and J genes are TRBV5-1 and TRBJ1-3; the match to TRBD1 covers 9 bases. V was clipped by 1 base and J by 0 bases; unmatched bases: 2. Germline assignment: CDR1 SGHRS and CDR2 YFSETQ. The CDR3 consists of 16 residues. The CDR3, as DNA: TGCGCCAGCAGCTTGTGGACAGGGGTCTCTGGAAACACCATATATTTT. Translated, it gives CASSLWTGVSGNTIYF.

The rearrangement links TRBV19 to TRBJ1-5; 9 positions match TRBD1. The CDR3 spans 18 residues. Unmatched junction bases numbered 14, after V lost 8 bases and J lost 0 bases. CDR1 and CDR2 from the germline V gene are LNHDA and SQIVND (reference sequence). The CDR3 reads CASGRRDRATVSNQPQHF. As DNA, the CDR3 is TGTGCCAGTGGAAGGAGGGACAGGGCCACCGTTAGCAATCAGCCCCAGCATTTT.

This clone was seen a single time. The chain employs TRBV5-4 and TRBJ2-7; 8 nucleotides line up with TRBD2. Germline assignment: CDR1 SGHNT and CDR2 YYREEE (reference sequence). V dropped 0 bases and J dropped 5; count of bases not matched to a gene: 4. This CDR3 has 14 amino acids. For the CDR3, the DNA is TGTGCCAGCAGCTTGGGACTAGCGCTGGACGAGCAGTACTTC. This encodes CASSLGLALDEQYF. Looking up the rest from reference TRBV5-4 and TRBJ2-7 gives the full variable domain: ETGVTQSPTHLIKTRGQQVTLRCSSQSGHNTVSWYQQALGQGPQFIFQYYREEENGRGNFPPRFSGLQFPNYSSELNVNALELDDSALYLCASSLGLALDEQYFGPGTRLTVT.